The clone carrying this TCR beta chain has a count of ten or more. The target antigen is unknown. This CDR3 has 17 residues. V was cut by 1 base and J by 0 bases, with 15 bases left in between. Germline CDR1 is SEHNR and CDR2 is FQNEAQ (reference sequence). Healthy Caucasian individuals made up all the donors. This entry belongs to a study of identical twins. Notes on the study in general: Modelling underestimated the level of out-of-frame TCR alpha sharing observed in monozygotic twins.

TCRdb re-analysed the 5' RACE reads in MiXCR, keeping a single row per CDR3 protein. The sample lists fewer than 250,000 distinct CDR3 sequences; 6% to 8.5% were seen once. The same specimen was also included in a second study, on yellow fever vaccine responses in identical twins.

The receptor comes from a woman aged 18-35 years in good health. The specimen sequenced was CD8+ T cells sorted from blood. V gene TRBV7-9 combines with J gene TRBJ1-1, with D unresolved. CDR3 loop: CASSLGSGGILNTEAFF. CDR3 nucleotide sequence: TGTGCCAGCAGCTTAGGGTCGGGAGGAATACTGAACACTGAAGCTTTCTTT.